The 10 T cell receptor beta chains below come from one sample, sequenced in a study of cytomegalovirus exposure and HLA in healthy donors. The PCR made use of 60 Vbeta and 13 Jbeta primers. Sequencing used immunoSEQ multiplex PCR; TCRdb keeps in-frame clones, though not all of them. The repertoire table contains about 190,000 clones. Sequenced input: PBMCs. These receptors came from a woman aged 25 to 39 in good health and CMV-seropositive.

CDR3: CSVGDSLNTEAFF. As DNA, the CDR3 is TGCAGCGTGGGGGACAGCTTGAACACTGAAGCTTTCTTT. V gene TRBV29-1 combines with J gene TRBJ1-1, with 7 bases fitting TRBD1. The germline V gene has CDR1 SQVTM and CDR2 ANQGSEA. The CDR3 consists of 13 residues. V lost 6 bases and J lost 0; bases outside the gene matches: 4.

The chain carries TRBV11-3 and TRBJ2-5; possible D gene TRBD2, 6 bases. CDR1 is SGHNT and CDR2 is YENEEA in the germline V gene. Trimming cost V 4 bases and J 0 bases, with 15 bases left between them. CDR3 length equals 16 residues. The CDR3 sequence is CASSSPFGGDQETQYF. CDR3 bases: TGTGCCAGCAGCTCCCCCTTTGGAGGGGACCAAGAGACCCAGTACTTC.

The CDR3 DNA reads as TGTGCCAGCAGCTTAGATCGCACTAGCGGGTTGGAGACCCAGTACTTC. Amino acid sequence: CASSLDRTSGLETQYF. The chain is built from TRBV11-2 and TRBJ2-5; TRBD2 matches 9 bases. The V and J ends lost 0 bases and 5 bases, in that order; junction bases with no gene match: 7. This CDR3 is built from 16 residues. Germline loops: CDR1 SGHAT, CDR2 FQNNGV.

The V gene is TRBV7-9, the J gene TRBJ1-1, with 8 nucleotides matching TRBD1. Germline CDR1 and CDR2: SEHNR and FQNEAQ (reference sequence). Unmatched junction bases numbered 4, after V lost 3 bases and J lost 4 bases. The CDR3 consists of 14 residues. The CDR3: CASSFAGGFTEAFF. The CDR3, as DNA: TGTGCCAGCAGCTTCGCAGGGGGCTTCACTGAAGCTTTCTTT.

This CDR3 is CASRATGILWHGYTF. CDR3 DNA: TGTGCCAGCAGGGCTACAGGGATTCTATGGCATGGCTACACCTTC. The V gene is TRBV14, the J gene TRBJ1-2; TRBD1 is a possible D gene (6 bases). Per the germline V gene, CDR1 is SGHDN and CDR2 is FVKESK. The CDR3 spans 15 residues. The germline V and J ends were trimmed by 6 bases and 6 bases, with 20 bases remaining between them.

The chain is built from TRBV7-9 and TRBJ1-4, with 10 bases that match TRBD1. The CDR3 has 17 residues. The V gene end was trimmed by 5 bases and the J gene end by 5 bases; junction bases not matched to a gene: 11. Germline CDR1 SEHNR, CDR2 FQNEAQ (reference sequence). CDR3 in DNA: TGTGCCAGCAGCCCAGGGCAGATGGACAGGGGGAATGAAAAACTGTTTTTT. It codes for CASSPGQMDRGNEKLFF.

The chain has TRBV6-6 and TRBJ1-4; TRBD1 agrees at 11 bases. Unmatched junction bases numbered 4, after V lost 8 bases and J lost 5 bases. The CDR3 consists of 14 residues. The germline CDR1 and CDR2 sequences are MNHNY and SVGAGI (reference sequence). The CDR3 loop reads CASGDRGMNEKLFF. For the CDR3, the DNA is TGTGCCAGCGGGGACAGGGGGATGAATGAAAAACTGTTTTTT.

This sequence joins TRBV19 and TRBJ2-2; TRBD2 aligns across 7 bases. V shed 4 bases, J shed 7 bases, and the junction held 9 bases outside the gene matches. This CDR3 has 15 amino acids. CDR1 and CDR2 (germline): LNHDA, SQIVND (reference sequence). CDR3 nucleotides: TGTGCCAGTAGTACCCGGACTAGTTTGGGCGGGGAGCTGTTTTTT. It encodes CASSTRTSLGGELFF.

In regard to this clone: An end of the junction does not agree with germline; a read error may underlie this. The gene calls are TRBV7-9 and TRBJ2-5, with a weak D call TRBD1 (5 bases). CDR1 and CDR2 from the germline V gene are SEHNR and FQNEAQ (reference sequence). The CDR3 spans 17 residues. CDR3 nucleotide sequence: TGTGCCAGCAGCTTAGAGGGGCTTTCCCCATCCCAAGTGACCCAGTACTTC. Amino acid sequence: CASSLEGLSPSQVTQYF.

The chain links TRBV11-3 to TRBJ2-1, with D unclear. The CDR3 is 13 amino acids. Trimming stripped 3 bases from V and 2 bases from J, with 5 bases between. Germline CDR1 and CDR2: SGHNT and YENEEA. For the CDR3, the DNA is TGTGCCAGCAGCTTCGACACCTACAATGAGCAGTTCTTC. Translated: CASSFDTYNEQFF.